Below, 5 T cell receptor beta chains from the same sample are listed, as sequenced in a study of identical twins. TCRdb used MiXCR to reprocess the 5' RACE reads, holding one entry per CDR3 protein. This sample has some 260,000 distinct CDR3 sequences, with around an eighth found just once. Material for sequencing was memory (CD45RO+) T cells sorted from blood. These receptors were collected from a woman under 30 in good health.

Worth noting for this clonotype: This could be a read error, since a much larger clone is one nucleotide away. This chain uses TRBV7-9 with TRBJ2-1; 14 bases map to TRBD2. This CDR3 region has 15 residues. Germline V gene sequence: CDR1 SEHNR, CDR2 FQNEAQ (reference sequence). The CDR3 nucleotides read TGTGCCAGCGGCTTAGCGGGACTAGCGGGAGATGAGCAGTTCTTC. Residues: CASGLAGLAGDEQFF.

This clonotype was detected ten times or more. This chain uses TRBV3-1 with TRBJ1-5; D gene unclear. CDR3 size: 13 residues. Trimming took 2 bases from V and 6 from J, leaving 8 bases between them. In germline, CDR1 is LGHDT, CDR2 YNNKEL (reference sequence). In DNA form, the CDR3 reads TGTGCCAGCAGCCAATCATTGGGTCAGCCCCAGCATTTT. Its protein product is CASSQSLGQPQHF.

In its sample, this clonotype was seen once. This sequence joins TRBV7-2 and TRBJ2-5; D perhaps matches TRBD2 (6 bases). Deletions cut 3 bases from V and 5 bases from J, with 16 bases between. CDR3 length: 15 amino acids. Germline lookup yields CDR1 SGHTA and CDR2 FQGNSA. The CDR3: CASSFSVNGGETQYF. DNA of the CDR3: TGTGCCAGCAGCTTCAGTGTCAATGGAGGGGAGACCCAGTACTTC. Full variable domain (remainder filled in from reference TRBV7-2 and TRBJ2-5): GAGVSQSPSNKVTEKGKDVELRCDPISGHTALYWYRQSLGQGLEFLIYFQGNSAPDKSGLPSDRFSAERTGGSVSTLTIQRTQQEDSAVYLCASSFSVNGGETQYFGPGTRLLVL.

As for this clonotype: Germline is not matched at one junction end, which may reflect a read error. The CDR3 region has the DNA TGTGCCAGCAGCAACAACAGGGGGAAAGGAAGCACCATATATTTT. This encodes CASSNNRGKGSTIYF. The chain joins TRBV6-1 to TRBJ1-3; 8 bases are shared with TRBD1. The CDR3 spans 15 residues. CDR1 and CDR2 from the germline V gene are MNHNS and SASEGT.

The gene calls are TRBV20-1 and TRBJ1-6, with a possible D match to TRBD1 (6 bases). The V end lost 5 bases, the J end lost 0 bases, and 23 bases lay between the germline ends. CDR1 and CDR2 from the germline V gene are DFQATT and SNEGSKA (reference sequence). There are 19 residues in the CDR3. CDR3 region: CSAQKGGGFSGSYNSPLHF. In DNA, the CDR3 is TGCAGTGCTCAAAAGGGGGGCGGTTTTAGCGGCTCCTATAATTCACCCCTCCACTTT.